This passage covers 23 T cell receptor beta chains from one sample sequenced in a study of cytomegalovirus exposure and HLA in healthy donors. Researchers ran the PCR with 60 Vbeta and 13 Jbeta primers. Produced via immunoSEQ multiplex PCR; TCRdb's table is partial and in-frame only. Of tens of thousands of clones in the sample, roughly four fifths were seen once. Specimen: PBMCs. The receptors were gathered from a man younger than 35 in good health and CMV-seronegative.

J is TRBJ1-1 and V is TRBV19; D might be TRBD1 (6 bases). This CDR3 spans 13 amino acids. Germline CDR1 and CDR2: LNHDA and SQIVND (reference sequence). With 3 bases removed from V and 4 bases from J, the gap between germline ends came to 9 bases. In DNA form, the CDR3 reads TGTGCCAGTAGTATGGGGGGGCCCACTGAAGCTTTCTTT. Its protein is CASSMGGPTEAFF.

This chain links TRBV2 with TRBJ2-5; TRBD2 agrees at 14 bases. The ends lost 11 bases at V and 5 bases at J; junction bases unmatched: 10. CDR3 length: 15 amino acids. The germline CDR1 and CDR2 sequences are SNHLY and FYNNEI. The CDR3 nucleotides read TGTGCCGGTGGACTAGCGGGAGGACCGGCGGAGACCCAGTACTTC. Translating gives CAGGLAGGPAETQYF. The variable domain in full, with the rest retrieved from reference TRBV2 and TRBJ2-5, is EPEVTQTPSHQVTQMGQEVILRCVPISNHLYFYWYRQILGQKVEFLVSFYNNEISEKSEIFDDQFSVERPDGSNFTLKIRSTKLEDSAMYFCAGGLAGGPAETQYFGPGTRLLVL.

The J gene is TRBJ1-2, the V gene TRBV7-8; 7 bases line up with TRBD1. There are 17 residues in the CDR3. Germline values: CDR1 SGHVS, CDR2 FQNEAQ. The V gene end was trimmed by 4 bases and the J gene end by 0 bases; junction bases not matched to a gene: 11. The CDR3 loop is CASSSRDRPNANYGYTF. The CDR3 DNA reads as TGTGCCAGCAGCTCCCGGGACAGACCCAATGCTAACTATGGCTACACCTTC.

This chain uses TRBV6-1 with TRBJ1-5; D gene uncertain. Germline CDR1 MNHNS, CDR2 SASEGT. CDR3 length equals 17 residues. V was shortened by 1 base and J by 5 bases, with 18 bases between the two germline ends. CDR3 amino acids: CASSEDGIGIRDQPQHF. CDR3 DNA: TGTGCCAGCAGTGAAGACGGGATTGGGATTAGGGATCAGCCCCAGCATTTT.

This chain links TRBV7-9 with TRBJ1-2; D may be TRBD1 (6 bases). The CDR3 is made up of 15 amino acids. V was cut by 1 base and J by 5 bases, with 14 bases left in between. The germline CDR1 and CDR2 sequences are SEHNR and FQNEAQ (reference sequence). The CDR3 DNA follows: TGTGCCAGCAGCTTAGAGGGGGTCAGGGATTATGGCTACACCTTC. It is translated as CASSLEGVRDYGYTF.

The J gene is TRBJ1-2, the V gene TRBV2; TRBD1 agrees at 11 bases. V trimming: 4 bases; J trimming: 4 bases; junction bases outside the gene matches: 5. CDR3 length equals 15 residues. Germline CDR1 reads SNHLY; CDR2 reads FYNNEI. The CDR3 spells CASSGGTGGVYGYTF. The CDR3 nucleotides read TGTGCCAGCAGTGGGGGGACAGGGGGAGTCTATGGCTACACCTTC.

Here the CDR3 reads CASSLATGRAYNEQFF. Written as DNA, the CDR3 is TGTGCCAGCAGCTTAGCGACAGGGCGAGCCTACAATGAGCAGTTCTTC. The chain recombines TRBV5-6 with TRBJ2-1; 7 bases are shared with TRBD1. Unmatched junction bases numbered 7, after V lost 2 bases and J lost 2 bases. Germline V gives CDR1 SGHDT, CDR2 YYEEEE. The CDR3 spans 16 residues.

The V gene is TRBV7-9, the J gene TRBJ1-1; 8 nucleotides agree with TRBD1. The CDR3 has 16 residues. The trim removed 5 bases at V and 11 bases at J, leaving 19 bases unmatched. The germline gives CDR1 SEHNR, CDR2 FQNEAQ (reference sequence). The CDR3 sequence: CASSPRTGSSPGTAFF. As DNA, the CDR3 is TGTGCCAGCAGCCCCAGGACAGGGTCAAGCCCAGGTACGGCTTTCTTT. The variable domain in full, completed from reference TRBV7-9 and TRBJ1-1, reads DTGVSQNPRHKITKRGQNVTFRCDPISEHNRLYWYRQTLGQGPEFLTYFQNEAQLEKSRLLSDRFSAERPKGSFSTLEIQRTEQGDSAMYLCASSPRTGSSPGTAFFGQGTRLTVV.

The genes are TRBV30 and TRBJ1-4; possible D gene TRBD1, 6 bases. The CDR3 has 15 residues. V lost 1 base, J lost 3 bases, and 12 bases lay in between. Germline V gives CDR1 GTSNPN, CDR2 SVGIG (reference sequence). CDR3 sequence: CAWSETGSANEKLFF. CDR3 DNA sequence: TGTGCCTGGAGTGAAACAGGGTCGGCTAATGAAAAACTGTTTTTT.

This rearrangement joins TRBV7-2 to TRBJ1-1, with TRBD1 identical over 8 bases. The germline CDR1 and CDR2 sequences are SGHTA and FQGNSA. After removal of 2 bases from V and 3 bases from J, the junction contained 5 bases not matched to a gene. The CDR3 covers 15 residues. This CDR3 reads CASSLFTGGYTEAFF. As DNA, the CDR3 is TGTGCCAGCAGCTTATTTACAGGGGGGTACACTGAAGCTTTCTTT.

The chain links TRBV7-8 to TRBJ2-5; D not resolved. Germline CDR1 and CDR2: SGHVS and FQNEAQ. CDR3 length: 12 amino acids. V shed 6 bases and J shed 4 bases, with 9 bases lying between them. In DNA form, the CDR3 reads TGTGCCAGCAGTCAAGCCGCAGAGACCCAGTACTTC. Encoded protein: CASSQAAETQYF.

The V gene is TRBV13, the J gene TRBJ1-2, with TRBD1 matching over 7 bases. Germline V CDR1 and CDR2: PRHDT, FYEKMQ (reference sequence). The CDR3 covers 14 residues. The trim removed 4 bases at V and 11 bases at J, leaving 13 bases unmatched. CDR3 nucleotide sequence: TGTGCCAGCAGCTCAGGGACCGAGACAGGGTCATACACCTTC. Amino acid sequence: CASSSGTETGSYTF.

The chain uses TRBV19 and TRBJ2-3; 7 bases align to TRBD1. Germline values: CDR1 LNHDA, CDR2 SQIVND (reference sequence). This CDR3 has 17 residues. J gave up 5 bases and V 5 bases, and 16 bases lay outside the gene matches. As DNA, the CDR3 is TGTGCCAGTAGTCTAGCCGGGACAGCCTCCCGGGGAGATACGCAGTATTTT. Encoded protein: CASSLAGTASRGDTQYF.

Only a few counts were recorded for this clone. The V call is TRBV6-1, the J call TRBJ2-6; D gene unclear. The V gene's germline CDR1 is MNHNS and CDR2 SASEGT. The ends were cut back, 4 bases at V and 0 bases at J, with 7 bases in the middle. The CDR3 runs to 15 residues. CDR3 loop: CASSGGDSGANVLTF. The DNA for the CDR3 is TGTGCCAGCAGTGGAGGAGACTCTGGGGCCAACGTCCTGACTTTC.

The chain is built from TRBV18 and TRBJ1-2; no clear D. The CDR3 has 13 residues. Germline CDR1 reads KGHSH; CDR2 reads LQKENI. Trimming removed 4 bases at V and 6 bases at J, with 12 bases between. DNA for the CDR3: TGTGCCAGCTCACAGCAGGAAATTGATGGCTACACCTTC. Encoded protein: CASSQQEIDGYTF.

The V and J genes are TRBV25-1 and TRBJ1-2; TRBD1 matches at 7 bases. In germline, CDR1 is MGHDK, CDR2 SYGVNS. V lost 0 bases and J lost 4; bases outside the gene matches: 11. The CDR3 runs to 17 residues. The CDR3 here is CASSEYSGQREVYGYTF. The CDR3 region has the DNA TGTGCCAGCAGTGAATACTCGGGACAGCGAGAAGTCTATGGCTACACCTTC.

V gene TRBV18 combines with J gene TRBJ1-5; 7 nucleotides align to TRBD1. The junction had 8 bases not matched to a gene; V was cut back by 6 bases and J by 3 bases. From germline, CDR1 is KGHSH and CDR2 LQKENI. This CDR3 has 15 amino acids. CDR3 residues: CASSRDRANNQPQHF. The CDR3 bases are TGTGCCAGCTCTCGGGACAGAGCTAACAATCAGCCCCAGCATTTT.

The chain employs TRBV5-3 and TRBJ2-7, with 10 bases lining up with TRBD2. TRBV5-3 is an ORF, and what it does is uncertain. CDR3 length: 17 amino acids. J was trimmed by 1 base and V by 10 bases; bases with no gene match: 17. The CDR3 sequence is CAVCTQSGRARSYEQYF. The CDR3 nucleotides are TGTGCCGTATGTACTCAGAGCGGGAGGGCCAGGTCCTACGAGCAGTACTTC.

This rearrangement joins TRBV19 to TRBJ1-4; 8 nucleotides align to TRBD1. Losses at the gene ends were 6 bases for V and 8 bases for J; bases not matched to a gene: 8. The CDR3 has 14 residues. Germline V CDR1 and CDR2: LNHDA, SQIVND (reference sequence). The DNA for the CDR3 is TGTGCCAGTAGATTTGCAGGGGGCTCGGAAAAACTGTTTTTT. Residues: CASRFAGGSEKLFF. The variable domain in full, with the rest retrieved from reference TRBV19 and TRBJ1-4, is DGGITQSPKYLFRKEGQNVTLSCEQNLNHDAMYWYRQDPGQGLRLIYYSQIVNDFQKGDIAEGYSVSREKKESFPLTVTSAQKNPTAFYLCASRFAGGSEKLFFGSGTQLSVL.

This clone has a handful of counts. The chain carries TRBV20-1 and TRBJ1-1, with D possibly matching TRBD1 (6 bases). V lost 5 bases, J lost 7 bases, and 11 bases lay in between. Germline V gives CDR1 DFQATT, CDR2 SNEGSKA (reference sequence). The CDR3 is 11 amino acids. The CDR3 nucleotides read TGCAGTGCTCAGGACAGCAATGAAGCTTTCTTT. It codes for CSAQDSNEAFF.

This clone was found a few times. V and J are TRBV28 and TRBJ2-7, with D hard to call. There are 11 residues in the CDR3. Trimming shortened V by 6 bases and J by 6 bases, and 9 bases separated the two germline ends. CDR1 MDHEN and CDR2 SYDVKM come from the germline V gene. The DNA for the CDR3 is TGTGCCAGCAGATCCCCCCGCGAGCAGTACTTC. Its protein is CASRSPREQYF.

This clone was counted between two and nine times. The chain links TRBV9 to TRBJ1-3; the D is unclear. The CDR3 contains 15 residues. Trimming left V 0 bases short and J 0 bases short, with 7 bases between. Germline-derived CDR1 and CDR2 are SGDLS and YYNGEE. CDR3: CASSVGRVSGNTIYF. The CDR3 nucleotides read TGTGCCAGCAGCGTAGGACGGGTCTCTGGAAACACCATATATTTT.

The genes are TRBV7-2 and TRBJ2-2; 15 bases are a match to TRBD2. The V gene end was trimmed by 5 bases and the J gene end by 8 bases; junction bases not matched to a gene: 3. Looked up from germline, CDR1 is SGHTA and CDR2 is FQGNSA. This CDR3 comprises 15 residues. For the CDR3, the DNA is TGTGCCAGCAGCCTTGGGACTAGCGGGAGGGGGGAGCTGTTTTTT. Translated: CASSLGTSGRGELFF.